This T cell receptor beta chain derives from a study of cytomegalovirus exposure and HLA in healthy donors. Looking at the study overall: Across under 450 genotyped donors, about 81% landed in the Caucasian-associated ancestry cluster.

Trimming shortened V by 7 bases and J by 4 bases, and 17 bases separated the two germline ends. CDR1 is SEHNR, CDR2 FQNEAQ, per germline (reference sequence). The CDR3 extends over 16 amino acids. As for this clone: Its antigen remains unknown.

General study findings and limits: Accurate prediction of most subjects' HLA-A and HLA-B alleles from TCR beta sequences was reported. Under in vitro conditions, a few CMV-associated chains were confirmed as specific for CMV antigens.

PCR was performed using 60 Vbeta and 13 Jbeta primers. TCRdb keeps only in-frame clones here, not all; method: immunoSEQ multiplex PCR. This table has under 100,000 clones, 70% appearing once. The gene calls are TRBV7-9 and TRBJ2-6, with a possible D match to TRBD2 (5 bases). Sequencing input: PBMCs. The source of this sequence is a woman between 45 and 60 years old in good health and CMV-seropositive. The CDR3 spells CASKNVGVQGANVLTF. In DNA, the CDR3 is TGTGCCAGCAAAAACGTCGGGGTCCAGGGGGCCAACGTCCTGACTTTC.